Listed below are T cell receptor beta chains from one sample, sequenced in a study of chemoradiotherapy in HPV16-positive cancers. Generated by immunoSEQ multiplex PCR, the TCRdb table keeps only in-frame clones and is missing some. Of about 6,200 clones listed, 83% are singletons. Sequenced material: tumor tissue, taken from a patient who underwent chemoradiotherapy. These receptor sequences come from a human donor with HPV-associated anogenital cancer. Both conserved end residues are part of each CDR3. The D gene is left open where the match is weak. Expanded clones get a size class; other rows say once, few or many, or leave the size out.

cdr3_nt cdr3_aa j_call v_call d_call clone_size
TGTGCCAGCAGCGACCTCGGGGTGGGGGGGTATAGCAATCAGCCCCAGCATTTT CASSDLGVGGYSNQPQHF TRBJ1-5 TRBV21-1 NA NA
TGTGCCAGCAGCGAGGGACTAGCCTCCTACAATGAGCAGTTCTTC CASSEGLASYNEQFF TRBJ2-1 TRBV9 TRBD2 NA
TGTGCCAGCAGCGTGGAAGTCGGCTTTGGAAACACCATATATTTT CASSVEVGFGNTIYF TRBJ1-3 TRBV5-6 NA NA
TGTGCCAGCAGCTTAGGTACTAGGTCCGGCACTGAAGCTTTCTTT CASSLGTRSGTEAFF TRBJ1-1 TRBV7-9 NA NA
TGTGCCAGCAGCGTTGGGACTAGCGTTACCTACGAGCAGTACTTC CASSVGTSVTYEQYF TRBJ2-7 TRBV9 TRBD2 few
TGTGCCAGCAGTGCCATACTAGCGGGGGTCCAGCAGTTCTTC CASSAILAGVQQFF TRBJ2-1 TRBV6-6 TRBD2 once
TGTGCCAGCAGCCAGGGGACAGGGGGATACGAGCAGTACTTC CASSQGTGGYEQYF TRBJ2-7 TRBV14 TRBD1 NA
TGCGCCAGCAGCCAAGATAGTAGCAGAGGAGCTAACTATGGCTACACCTTC CASSQDSSRGANYGYTF TRBJ1-2 TRBV4-1 NA NA
TGTGCCAGCGCGGACAGGGTACAACCCCCTCCACCCCTCCACTTT CASADRVQPPPPLHF TRBJ1-6 TRBV2 TRBD1 NA
TGTGCCACCAGCAGGGACAGGGCAACAACTAATGAAAAACTGTTTTTT CATSRDRATTNEKLFF TRBJ1-4 TRBV15 TRBD1 NA
TGTGCCAGCAGCTTAGAGGGCACCGGGGAGCTGTTTTTT CASSLEGTGELFF TRBJ2-2 TRBV11-3 NA NA
TGCGCCAGCAGCTTTGGACAGGGCCGCACCGGGGAGCTGTTTTTT CASSFGQGRTGELFF TRBJ2-2 TRBV5-1 TRBD1 NA
TGCGCCAGTACCGCGGGAGGCTCCTACGAGCAGTACTTC CASTAGGSYEQYF TRBJ2-7 TRBV5-1 TRBD2 NA
TGTGCCAGCAGTGAGACGGAATACAATGAGCAGTTCTTC CASSETEYNEQFF TRBJ2-1 TRBV6-1 NA NA
TGTGCCAGCAGCCTTGACCGGACTTTTGGAAACACCATATATTTT CASSLDRTFGNTIYF TRBJ1-3 TRBV11-2 NA NA
TGTGCCAGCAGTGGACAGGGGATAACCTACGAGCAGTACTTC CASSGQGITYEQYF TRBJ2-7 TRBV2 TRBD1 NA
TGTGCCATCAGAGGACTAGCGGGGGCGGCTAACAATGAGCAGTTCTTC CAIRGLAGAANNEQFF TRBJ2-1 TRBV10-3 TRBD2 NA
TGTGCCAGTAGTTTGGGGATCCCCGGGGAGCTGTTTTTT CASSLGIPGELFF TRBJ2-2 TRBV19 NA NA
TGTGCCAGCAGCCCCGGGACAGGTCCCTACAATGAGCAGTTCTTC CASSPGTGPYNEQFF TRBJ2-1 TRBV11-3 TRBD1 NA
TGTGCCAGCAGTGGGACAGGGCCCTATAATTCACCCCTCCACTTT CASSGTGPYNSPLHF TRBJ1-6 TRBV6-1 TRBD1 once
TGTGCCAGCAGTTTATCTTGGACTAGCGGGAGCGGAACCTACAATGAGCAGTTCTTC CASSLSWTSGSGTYNEQFF TRBJ2-1 TRBV27 TRBD2 NA
TGTGCCAGCAGCGTTTCCGGGACTAGCGACGAGACCCAGTACTTC CASSVSGTSDETQYF TRBJ2-5 TRBV9 TRBD2 NA
TGTGCCTGGAACCCGGGGGGGTCGGTGAAAGCTTTCTTT CAWNPGGSVKAFF TRBJ1-1 TRBV30 NA NA
TGTGCCAGCAGCTTCAGGACAGGGGAAAACTATGGCTACACCTTC CASSFRTGENYGYTF TRBJ1-2 TRBV7-2 TRBD1 NA
TGTGCCAGCAGCTTAGTCAGGAGTACTACCTACGAGCAGTACTTC CASSLVRSTTYEQYF TRBJ2-7 TRBV7-6 NA NA
TGCGCCAGCAGCCAAGATCACGGGACCTACAATGAGCAGTTCTTC CASSQDHGTYNEQFF TRBJ2-1 TRBV4-1 NA NA
TGTGCCAGCAGCGAGGGGCCCGTCTATGGCTACACCTTC CASSEGPVYGYTF TRBJ1-2 TRBV7-9 NA NA
TGCGCCAGCAGCGCCTTTTGGACTAGCGGGAGCAACCAGCAGTTCTTC CASSAFWTSGSNQQFF TRBJ2-1 TRBV5-1 TRBD2 NA
TGCGCCAGCAGCCGGATCCCTAGTAGCGGGAGCAGTCCCTACGAGCAGTACTTC CASSRIPSSGSSPYEQYF TRBJ2-7 TRBV5-1 TRBD2 once
TGTGCCTGGAGTTTTTCGGGGGGCACTCAGCCCCAGCATTTT CAWSFSGGTQPQHF TRBJ1-5 TRBV30 NA NA
TGTGCCAGCAGCCGAGAAACAGGTACCCCCACCTTC CASSRETGTPTF TRBJ1-2 TRBV2 NA NA
TGTGCCAGCAGTTTAGTTACGCAGTATTTT CASSLVTQYF TRBJ2-3 TRBV27 NA NA
TGCGCCAGCAGTTCTCAGGGTGCGGAGGCTGAAGCTTTCTTT CASSSQGAEAEAFF TRBJ1-1 TRBV5-1 NA NA
TGCGCCAGCAGGGGGGGCGGGGCTAGCAATCAGCCCCAGCATTTT CASRGGGASNQPQHF TRBJ1-5 TRBV10-2 NA NA
TGTGCCAGCAGCTTAGAGGCTAGCACGGAGACCCAGTACTTC CASSLEASTETQYF TRBJ2-5 TRBV11-3 NA NA
TGTGCCAGCAGTTACTCGAGTGGGGCCGGGGAGCTGTTTTTT CASSYSSGAGELFF TRBJ2-2 TRBV6-6 NA NA
TGCAGCCTAAGGCAGGTCGGGGAGACCCAGTACTTC CSLRQVGETQYF TRBJ2-5 TRBV29-1 NA NA
TGTGCCAGCAGCCGGACGGTCGTATTGAACACTGAAGCTTTCTTT CASSRTVVLNTEAFF TRBJ1-1 TRBV5-5 NA NA
TGTGCCAGCAGCTTAGTCCGGCATCGGCCCACAGATACGCAGTATTTT CASSLVRHRPTDTQYF TRBJ2-3 TRBV11-1 NA NA
TGTGCCAGCAGCAGGGACAGGGCAATGAACACTGAAGCTTTCTTT CASSRDRAMNTEAFF TRBJ1-1 TRBV5-6 TRBD1 once
TGCGCCAGCAGCTTGGTTCGGGGTATGACCCCCTCTGGGGCCAACGTCCTGACTTTC CASSLVRGMTPSGANVLTF TRBJ2-6 TRBV5-1 NA NA
TGTGCCAGCAGCCAAGAAGGTGGAAACACCGGGGAGCTGTTTTTT CASSQEGGNTGELFF TRBJ2-2 TRBV4-2 NA NA
TGTGCCAGCAGCCCAGCGGGGACAGGGGCGGACGTAGCCAAAAACATTCAGTACTTC CASSPAGTGADVAKNIQYF TRBJ2-4 TRBV5-5 TRBD1 NA
TGTGCCAGCAGTGAATTCGGCAGTATCCAGCCCCAGCATTTT CASSEFGSIQPQHF TRBJ1-5 TRBV6-1 NA NA
TGTGCCAGCAGCACACAAGGAGGCAGGACGAACACTGAAGCTTTCTTT CASSTQGGRTNTEAFF TRBJ1-1 TRBV7-8 NA NA
TGTGCCAGCAGCTCATCGGGACAGGGAGAGACCCAGTACTTC CASSSSGQGETQYF TRBJ2-5 TRBV5-6 TRBD1 NA
TGCGCCAGCAGCTTGGAGGGAAACTCGGGGGGCTACACCTTC CASSLEGNSGGYTF TRBJ1-2 TRBV5-1 NA NA
TGTGCCAGCAGCTTGGTGTGGGCCCAAGAGACCCAGTACTTC CASSLVWAQETQYF TRBJ2-5 TRBV5-4 NA NA
TGTGCCAGCAGGGCAGGACAGTTCGGTGAGCAGTTCTTC CASRAGQFGEQFF TRBJ2-1 TRBV6-5 NA NA
TGCAGCGTTGAAAGACAGGGTACGAAGACCCAGTACTTC CSVERQGTKTQYF TRBJ2-5 TRBV29-1 TRBD1 NA
TGTGCCAGCAGTCTCTCCACAGTGAACACTGAAGCTTTCTTT CASSLSTVNTEAFF TRBJ1-1 TRBV28 NA NA